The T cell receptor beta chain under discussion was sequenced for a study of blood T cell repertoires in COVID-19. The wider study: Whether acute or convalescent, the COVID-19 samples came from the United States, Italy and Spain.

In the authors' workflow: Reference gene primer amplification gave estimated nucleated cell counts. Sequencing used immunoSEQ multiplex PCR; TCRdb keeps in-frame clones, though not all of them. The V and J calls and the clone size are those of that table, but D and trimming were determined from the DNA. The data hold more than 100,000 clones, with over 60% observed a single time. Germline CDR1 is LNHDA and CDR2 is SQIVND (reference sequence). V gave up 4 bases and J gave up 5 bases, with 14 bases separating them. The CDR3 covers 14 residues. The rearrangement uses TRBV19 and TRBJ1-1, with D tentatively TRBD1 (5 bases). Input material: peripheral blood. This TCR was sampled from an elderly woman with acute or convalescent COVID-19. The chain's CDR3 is CASSTAGSQTEAFF. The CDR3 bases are TGTGCCAGTAGTACCGCAGGGTCGCAAACTGAAGCTTTCTTT.